This T cell receptor (beta chain) was sequenced for a study of blood T cell repertoires in COVID-19 (TCRdb year 2020). Background on the whole study: Collaborator samples came from the United States, Italy and Spain and covered acute and convalescent phases of COVID-19. A de-identified subject ID, COVID-19 status, age in years and sex were almost always included in the sample metadata. The prospective study material was composed of cDNA or gDNA derived from T cells, B-cell-depleted T cells, or PBMCs. Deeply sampled blood TCRbeta repertoires from subjects exposed to, actively infected with, or recovered from COVID-19 were included in the dataset. Where available, HLA class I and class II types were obtained from metadata supplied by the sample provider rather than from assay-based typing. The repertoires were released in a freely available public database intended as a resource for research on the immune response to SARS-CoV-2. Samples came from the ongoing ImmuneRACE study (first 160 participants) plus 1,254 subjects from 6 global collaborators.

TCRbeta CDR3 regions were amplified from genomic DNA by means of the immunoSEQ Assay, a bias-controlled multiplex PCR. The study's processing was this. Nucleated cell counts per sample were estimated from amplification of reference gene primers within the assay. To quantify the absolute abundance of each unique TCRbeta CDR3 rearrangement, sequence reads were collapsed and filtered. For each sample, productive Simpson clonality was calculated as the square root of Simpson's diversity index across productive rearrangements. The clones in this table, taken by TCRdb from immuneACCESS, are in-frame only. Not every clone is retained; where verified, under half of the shortfall comes from an unresolved V gene, and the cause of the rest is unknown. The V and J calls and clone size are taken from that table; D and trimming were inferred from the DNA. Present in this sample are approximately 290,000 clones, approximately 84% of which were seen just once. In total, the top ten clones hold 15% to 19% of the sample.

At one collaborating source in Seattle, patients were enrolled during active infection and were followed longitudinally through the course of disease. Each collaborating institution followed its own protocols to collect whole blood in K2EDTA tubes. Collaborator samples were shipped for TCRbeta analysis as frozen whole blood, isolated PBMCs, or DNA extracted from either sample type. Compared with germline, V lacks 1 base and J lacks 8 bases; bases without a gene match: 9. The germline V gene specifies MGHRA as CDR1 and YSYEKL as CDR2. The CDR3 numbers 15 residues from cysteine through phenylalanine. Here the CDR3 DNA is all that survives: 45 bases in frame from base 1. About this clone itself: Its antigen target is currently unknown. No qualities accompany the bases; no much larger clone lies one base away.

Overall results and qualifications from the work: Clinical and demographic metadata were provided uncurated, with the amount varying by source and participant.

The rearrangement joined TRBV4-1 to TRBJ1-2; 8 of the junction bases match TRBD1. The sequence came from a person aged 65 to 85 with COVID-19, enrolled during active disease. Sequencing was performed on peripheral blood. This receptor has the CDR3 CASSQGATGEGGYTF. The DNA reads TGCGCCAGCAGCCAAGGTGCGACAGGGGAAGGCGGCTACACCTTC.